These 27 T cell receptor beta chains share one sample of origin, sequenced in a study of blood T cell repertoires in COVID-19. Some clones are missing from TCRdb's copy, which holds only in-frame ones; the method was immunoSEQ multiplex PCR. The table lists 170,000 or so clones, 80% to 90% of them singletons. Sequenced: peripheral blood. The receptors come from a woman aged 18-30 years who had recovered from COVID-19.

In nucleotides, the CDR3 is TGTGCCAGCAGTGTGACGATGACTAGCTCCTACGAGCAGTACTTC. Residues: CASSVTMTSSYEQYF. The J gene is TRBJ2-7, the V gene TRBV27; D is possibly TRBD2 (6 bases). The CDR3 has 15 amino acids. V shed 5 bases and J shed 0 bases, with 14 bases lying between them. CDR1 MNHEY and CDR2 SMNVEV come from the germline V gene (reference sequence).

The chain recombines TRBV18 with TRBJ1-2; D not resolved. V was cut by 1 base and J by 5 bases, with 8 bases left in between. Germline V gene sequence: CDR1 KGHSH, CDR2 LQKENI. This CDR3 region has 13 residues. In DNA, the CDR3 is TGTGCCAGCTCACCACTTTTGGAGTATGGCTACACCTTC. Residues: CASSPLLEYGYTF.

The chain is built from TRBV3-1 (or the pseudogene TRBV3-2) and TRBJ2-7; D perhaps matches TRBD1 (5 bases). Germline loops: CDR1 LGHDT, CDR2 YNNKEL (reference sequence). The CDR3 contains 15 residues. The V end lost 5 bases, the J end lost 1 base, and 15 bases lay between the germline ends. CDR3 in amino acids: CASSFALTASYEQYF. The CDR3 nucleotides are TGTGCCAGCAGCTTCGCCCTGACAGCTTCCTACGAGCAGTACTTC.

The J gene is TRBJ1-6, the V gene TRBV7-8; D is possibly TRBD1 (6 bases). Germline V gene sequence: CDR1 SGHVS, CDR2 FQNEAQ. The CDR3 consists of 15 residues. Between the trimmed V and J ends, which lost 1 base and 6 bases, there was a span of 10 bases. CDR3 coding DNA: TGTGCCAGCAGCTTAGGGACAGCACTTAATTCACCCCTCCACTTT. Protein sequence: CASSLGTALNSPLHF.

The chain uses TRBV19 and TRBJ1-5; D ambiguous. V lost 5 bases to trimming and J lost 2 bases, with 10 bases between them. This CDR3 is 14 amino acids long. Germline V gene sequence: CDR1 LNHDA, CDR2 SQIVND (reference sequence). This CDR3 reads CASSPSGRNQPQHF. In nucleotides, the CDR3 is TGTGCCAGTAGTCCCTCTGGGCGCAATCAGCCCCAGCATTTT.

The DNA of the CDR3 is TGCGCCAGCAGCACGGGCGGGGGTAATGAAAAACTGTTTTTT. Its protein is CASSTGGGNEKLFF. This chain uses TRBV5-1 with TRBJ1-4; D is possibly TRBD1 (5 bases). The V end was cut by 4 bases, the J end by 4 bases, with 11 bases between. CDR1 is SGHRS and CDR2 is YFSETQ in the germline V gene. The CDR3 is 14 amino acids.

In DNA, the CDR3 is TGTGCCAGCAGCCCACGACAGGGGCGGGACGAGCAGTACTTC. It specifies CASSPRQGRDEQYF. The chain uses TRBV7-9 and TRBJ2-7; the match to TRBD1 covers 8 bases. The CDR3 is made up of 14 amino acids. Unmatched junction bases numbered 8, after V lost 5 bases and J lost 5 bases. CDR1 SEHNR and CDR2 FQNEAQ come from the germline V gene (reference sequence).

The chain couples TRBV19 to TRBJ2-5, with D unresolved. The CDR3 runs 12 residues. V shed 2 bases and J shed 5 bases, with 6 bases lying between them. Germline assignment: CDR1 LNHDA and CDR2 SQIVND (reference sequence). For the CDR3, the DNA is TGTGCCAGTAGTATAATCGGGGAGACCCAGTACTTC. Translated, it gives CASSIIGETQYF.

CDR3 amino acids: CAISGGQGRETQYF. The DNA for the CDR3 is TGTGCCATCAGTGGGGGACAGGGCAGGGAGACCCAGTACTTC. The chain recombines TRBV10-3 with TRBJ2-5, with 9 nucleotides matching TRBD1. Trimming removed 4 bases from V and 5 bases from J; junction bases left unmatched: 5. The CDR3 spans 14 residues. The germline CDR1 and CDR2 sequences are ENHRY and SYGVKD.

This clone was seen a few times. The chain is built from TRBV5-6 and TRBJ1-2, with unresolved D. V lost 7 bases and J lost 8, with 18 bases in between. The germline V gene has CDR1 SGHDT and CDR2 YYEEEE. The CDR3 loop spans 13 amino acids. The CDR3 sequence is CASGIPYLRGYTF. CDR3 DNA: TGTGCCAGCGGCATCCCGTATCTCAGGGGCTACACCTTC.

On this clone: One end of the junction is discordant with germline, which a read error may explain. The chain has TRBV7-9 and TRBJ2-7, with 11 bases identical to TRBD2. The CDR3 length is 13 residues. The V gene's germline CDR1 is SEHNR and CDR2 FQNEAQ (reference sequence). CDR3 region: CASSSNLAGGPHF. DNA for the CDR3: TGTGCCAGCAGTTCAAATCTAGCGGGGGGACCGCACTTC.

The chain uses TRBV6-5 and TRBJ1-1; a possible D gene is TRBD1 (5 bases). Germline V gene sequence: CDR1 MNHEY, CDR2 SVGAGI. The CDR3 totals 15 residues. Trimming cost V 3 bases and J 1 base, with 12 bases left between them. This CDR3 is CASSYQGSGNTEAFF. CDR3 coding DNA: TGTGCCAGCAGTTATCAGGGAAGTGGGAACACTGAAGCTTTCTTT.

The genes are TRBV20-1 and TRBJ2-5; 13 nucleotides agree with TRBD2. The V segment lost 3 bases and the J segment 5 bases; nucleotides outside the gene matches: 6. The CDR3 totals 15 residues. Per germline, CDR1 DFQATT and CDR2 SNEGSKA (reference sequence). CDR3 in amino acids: CSASTSGGAGETQYF. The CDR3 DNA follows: TGCAGTGCTAGTACTAGCGGGGGGGCTGGGGAGACCCAGTACTTC.

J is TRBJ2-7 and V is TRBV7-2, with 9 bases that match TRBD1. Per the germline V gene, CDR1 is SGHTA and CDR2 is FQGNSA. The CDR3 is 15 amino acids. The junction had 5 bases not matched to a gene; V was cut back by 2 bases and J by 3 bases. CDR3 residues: CASSLRTGAYYEQYV. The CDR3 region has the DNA TGTGCCAGCAGCTTAAGGACAGGGGCCTACTACGAGCAGTACGTC.

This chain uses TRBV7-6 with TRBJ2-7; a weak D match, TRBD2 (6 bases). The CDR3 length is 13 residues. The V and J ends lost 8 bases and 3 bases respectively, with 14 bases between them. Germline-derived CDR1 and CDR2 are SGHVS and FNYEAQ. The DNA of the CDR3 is TGTGCCAGCCAACCTGTGGGGGGCTACGAGCAGTACTTC. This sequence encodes CASQPVGGYEQYF.

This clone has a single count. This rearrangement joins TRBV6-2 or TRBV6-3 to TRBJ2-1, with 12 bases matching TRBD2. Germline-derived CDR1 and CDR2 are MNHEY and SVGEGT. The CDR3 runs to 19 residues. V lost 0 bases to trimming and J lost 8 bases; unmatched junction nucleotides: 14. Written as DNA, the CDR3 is TGTGCCAGCAGTTACTCCCGGGCTAGCGGGGGGGCCGGGGCCGATGAGCAGTTCTTC. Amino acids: CASSYSRASGGAGADEQFF.

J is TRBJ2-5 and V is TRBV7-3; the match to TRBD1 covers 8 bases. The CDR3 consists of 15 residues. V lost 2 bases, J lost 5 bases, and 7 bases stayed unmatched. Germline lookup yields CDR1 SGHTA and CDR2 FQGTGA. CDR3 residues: CASSLAGTGGETQYF. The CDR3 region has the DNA TGTGCCAGCAGCTTAGCCGGGACAGGTGGGGAGACCCAGTACTTC.

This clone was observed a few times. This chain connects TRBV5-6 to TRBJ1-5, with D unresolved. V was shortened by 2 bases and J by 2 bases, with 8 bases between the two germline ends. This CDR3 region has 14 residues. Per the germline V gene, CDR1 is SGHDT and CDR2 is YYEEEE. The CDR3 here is CASSFGQGNQPQHF. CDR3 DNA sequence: TGTGCCAGCAGCTTTGGGCAGGGCAATCAGCCCCAGCATTTT.

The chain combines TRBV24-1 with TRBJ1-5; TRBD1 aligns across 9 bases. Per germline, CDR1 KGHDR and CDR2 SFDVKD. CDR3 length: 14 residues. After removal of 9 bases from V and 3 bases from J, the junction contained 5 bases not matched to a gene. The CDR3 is CATAGTGPNQPQHF. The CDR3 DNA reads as TGTGCCACCGCCGGGACAGGGCCCAATCAGCCCCAGCATTTT.

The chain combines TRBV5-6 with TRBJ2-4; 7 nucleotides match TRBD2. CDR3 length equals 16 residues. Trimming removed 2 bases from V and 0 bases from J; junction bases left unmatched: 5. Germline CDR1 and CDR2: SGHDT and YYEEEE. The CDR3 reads CASSFSGVLAKNIQYF. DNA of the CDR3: TGTGCCAGCAGCTTCAGCGGGGTACTAGCCAAAAACATTCAGTACTTC.

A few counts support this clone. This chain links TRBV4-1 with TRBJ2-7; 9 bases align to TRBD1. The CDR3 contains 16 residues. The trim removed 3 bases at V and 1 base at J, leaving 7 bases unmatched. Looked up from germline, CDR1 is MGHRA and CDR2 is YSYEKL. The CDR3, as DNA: TGCGCCAGCAGCCACATTCGGGGGACAGGGTCCTACGAGCAGTACTTC. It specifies CASSHIRGTGSYEQYF.

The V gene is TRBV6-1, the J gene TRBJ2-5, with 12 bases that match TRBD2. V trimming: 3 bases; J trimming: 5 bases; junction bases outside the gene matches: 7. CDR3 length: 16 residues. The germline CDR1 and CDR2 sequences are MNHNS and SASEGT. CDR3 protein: CASSDLLAGGRETQYF. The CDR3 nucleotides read TGTGCCAGCAGTGACCTACTAGCGGGGGGCCGGGAGACCCAGTACTTC.

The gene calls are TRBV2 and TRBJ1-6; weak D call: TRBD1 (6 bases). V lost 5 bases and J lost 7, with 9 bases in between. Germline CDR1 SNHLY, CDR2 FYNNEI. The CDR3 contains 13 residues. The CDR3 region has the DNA TGTGCCAGCAGTCGGGACACCAATTCACCCCTCCACTTT. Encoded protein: CASSRDTNSPLHF.

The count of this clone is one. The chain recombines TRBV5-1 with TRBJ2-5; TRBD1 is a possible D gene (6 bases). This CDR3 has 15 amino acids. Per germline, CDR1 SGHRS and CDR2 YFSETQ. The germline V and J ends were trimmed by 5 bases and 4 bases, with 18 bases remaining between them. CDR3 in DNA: TGCGCCAGCAGATATGACAGGCCTGGGAGAGAGACCCAGTACTTC. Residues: CASRYDRPGRETQYF.

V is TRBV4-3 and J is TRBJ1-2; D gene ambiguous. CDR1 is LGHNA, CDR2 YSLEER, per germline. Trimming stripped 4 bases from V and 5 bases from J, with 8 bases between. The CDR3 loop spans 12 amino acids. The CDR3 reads CASSREGYGYTF. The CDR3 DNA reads TGCGCCAGCAGCCGGGAGGGATATGGCTACACCTTC.

DNA for the CDR3: TGTGCCAGCAGTTACCTTCGGACTAGCGGGGGAGACACAGATACGCAGTATTTT. Translated, it gives CASSYLRTSGGDTDTQYF. The J gene is TRBJ2-3, the V gene TRBV6-2 or TRBV6-3; 13 bases map to TRBD2. Trimming cost V 2 bases and J 2 bases; bases outside gene matches: 7. The germline CDR1 and CDR2 sequences are MNHEY and SVGEGT. This CDR3 region has 18 residues.

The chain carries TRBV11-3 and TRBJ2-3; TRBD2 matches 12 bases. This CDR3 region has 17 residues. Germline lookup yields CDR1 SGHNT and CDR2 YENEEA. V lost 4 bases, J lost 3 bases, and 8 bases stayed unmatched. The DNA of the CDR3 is TGTGCCAGCAGCTCACCCCTAGCGGGGGGGTCGACAGATACGCAGTATTTT. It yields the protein CASSSPLAGGSTDTQYF.